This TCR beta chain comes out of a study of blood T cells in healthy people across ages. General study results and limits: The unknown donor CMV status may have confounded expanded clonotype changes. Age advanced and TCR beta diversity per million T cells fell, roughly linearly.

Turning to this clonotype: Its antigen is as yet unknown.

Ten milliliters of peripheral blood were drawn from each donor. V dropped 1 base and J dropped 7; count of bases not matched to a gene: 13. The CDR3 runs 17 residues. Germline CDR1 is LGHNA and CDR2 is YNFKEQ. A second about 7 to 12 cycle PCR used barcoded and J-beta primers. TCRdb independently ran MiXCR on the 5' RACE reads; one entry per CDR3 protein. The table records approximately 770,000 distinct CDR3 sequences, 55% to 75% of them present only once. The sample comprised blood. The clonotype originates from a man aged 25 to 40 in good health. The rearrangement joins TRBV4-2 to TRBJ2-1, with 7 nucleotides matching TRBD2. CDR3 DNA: TGTGCCAGCAGCCAAGGGTATCTAGCGGAGGGAGGTAATGAGCAGTTCTTC. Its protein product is CASSQGYLAEGGNEQFF.